A selection of T cell receptor beta chains follows, all from one sample in a study of human T cells and chemical hapten exposure. MiXCR, applied by TCRdb to the RACE reads, yields one record per CDR3 protein. In the table there are roughly 380,000 distinct CDR3 sequences, roughly 5.3% of which are singletons. This sample comprised whole blood, obtained in connection with sensitization to the hapten diphenylcyclopropenone (DPC). These receptors were collected from a woman between 50 and 59 years old with alopecia areata. Some clones in this sample may be carry-over from other donors' samples. The CDR3 runs from the conserved cysteine through the conserved F or W. Fields, in order: CDR3 protein, CDR3 DNA, clone size, D gene, J gene, V gene. A D gene is named only where the DNA matches it firmly. Not every row has a clone size; where given, it reads once, few, many or a size class.

CDR3: CASSSTGTVTEAFF
DNA: TGTGCCAGCAGCTCGACAGGGACGGTCACTGAAGCTTTCTTT
size: few
D: TRBD1
J: TRBJ1-1
V: TRBV6-5

CDR3: CASSVIQNTEAFF
DNA: TGTGCCAGCAGCGTAATCCAGAACACTGAAGCTTTCTTT
size: many
D: NA
J: TRBJ1-1
V: TRBV9

CDR3: CATHYSGLLNEQFF
DNA: TGTGCCACCCATTATAGCGGGCTCCTCAATGAGCAGTTCTTC
size: NA
D: TRBD2
J: TRBJ2-1
V: TRBV2

CDR3: CASSKVATNEKLFF
DNA: TGTGCCAGCAGTAAGGTAGCAACTAATGAAAAACTGTTTTTT
size: NA
D: NA
J: TRBJ1-4
V: TRBV6-1

CDR3: CASSQVQGTNEKLFF
DNA: TGTGCCAGCAGCCAAGTACAGGGGACCAATGAAAAACTGTTTTTT
size: NA
D: TRBD1
J: TRBJ1-4
V: TRBV3-1

CDR3: CASSYLASSPTEAFF
DNA: TGTGCCAGCAGTTACCTCGCTTCATCCCCCACTGAAGCTTTCTTT
size: few
D: NA
J: TRBJ1-1
V: TRBV6-5

CDR3: CASNYLGPTSYEQYF
DNA: TGTGCCAGCAATTACCTTGGACCGACCTCCTACGAGCAGTACTTC
size: NA
D: NA
J: TRBJ2-7
V: TRBV6-6

CDR3: CSGRSSYNEQFF
DNA: TGCAGCGGACGCAGCTCCTACAATGAGCAGTTCTTC
size: many
D: NA
J: TRBJ2-1
V: TRBV29-1

CDR3: CASQGRTNSPLHF
DNA: TGTGCCAGCCAGGGACGGACAAATTCACCCCTCCACTTT
size: few
D: NA
J: TRBJ1-6
V: TRBV7-8

CDR3: CASSQGVGPSSYEQYF
DNA: TGTGCCAGCAGCCAAGGGGTAGGGCCGAGCTCCTACGAGCAGTACTTC
size: many
D: NA
J: TRBJ2-7
V: TRBV3-1

CDR3: CASSLSGAGGSREQFF
DNA: TGTGCCAGCAGCTTAAGCGGCGCGGGGGGGTCCAGGGAGCAGTTCTTC
size: few
D: TRBD2
J: TRBJ2-1
V: TRBV7-2

CDR3: CASNTPGAPYNEQFF
DNA: TGTGCCAGCAATACCCCCGGGGCACCTTACAATGAGCAGTTCTTC
size: NA
D: NA
J: TRBJ2-1
V: TRBV12-3/TRBV12-4

CDR3: CASSLAGAPDTQYF
DNA: TGTGCCAGCAGCCTAGCGGGGGCCCCAGATACGCAGTATTTT
size: many
D: TRBD2
J: TRBJ2-3
V: TRBV3-1

CDR3: CASSVAGMGNTGELFF
DNA: TGTGCCAGCAGTGTCGCGGGGATGGGGAACACCGGGGAGCTGTTTTTT
size: few
D: NA
J: TRBJ2-2
V: TRBV2

CDR3: CASSQESGTDTQYF
DNA: TGCGCCAGCAGCCAAGAGTCGGGCACAGATACGCAGTATTTT
size: NA
D: NA
J: TRBJ2-3
V: TRBV4-1

CDR3: CSATAGTSGGMRYEQYF
DNA: TGCAGTGCAACGGCCGGGACTAGCGGGGGAATGAGGTACGAGCAGTACTTC
size: few
D: TRBD2
J: TRBJ2-7
V: TRBV20-1

CDR3: CASRRGGPNEQFF
DNA: TGTGCCAGCAGACGGGGGGGCCCCAATGAGCAGTTCTTC
size: NA
D: TRBD2
J: TRBJ2-1
V: TRBV27

CDR3: CASSLDEGYTEAFF
DNA: TGTGCCAGCAGCTTAGACGAGGGATACACTGAAGCTTTCTTT
size: NA
D: NA
J: TRBJ1-1
V: TRBV7-9

CDR3: CASSLLGRYEQYF
DNA: TGTGCCAGCAGCTTACTAGGTCGCTACGAGCAGTACTTC
size: many
D: NA
J: TRBJ2-7
V: TRBV13

CDR3: CASSEGLVTGELFF
DNA: TGTGCCAGCAGTGAGGGGCTGGTCACCGGGGAGCTGTTTTTT
size: NA
D: NA
J: TRBJ2-2
V: TRBV2

CDR3: CASSQDRAAVSPYTF
DNA: TGCGCCAGCAGCCAAGATAGGGCAGCCGTTTCCCCCTACACCTTC
size: many
D: NA
J: TRBJ1-2
V: TRBV4-3

CDR3: CASSYRAGGPLSTDTQYF
DNA: TGTGCCAGCAGTTACAGGGCGGGGGGCCCTCTTAGCACAGATACGCAGTATTTT
size: NA
D: TRBD2
J: TRBJ2-3
V: TRBV6-5

CDR3: CASSHQYYEQFF
DNA: TGTGCCAGCAGCCACCAGTACTATGAGCAGTTCTTC
size: few
D: NA
J: TRBJ2-1
V: TRBV13

CDR3: CASSGEGAGALKEQYF
DNA: TGTGCCAGCAGCGGAGAGGGGGCGGGGGCCCTTAAGGAGCAGTACTTC
size: NA
D: NA
J: TRBJ2-7
V: TRBV9

CDR3: CASSRTAYIETQYF
DNA: TGTGCCAGCAGTCGGACCGCTTACATAGAGACCCAGTACTTC
size: many
D: NA
J: TRBJ2-5
V: TRBV27

CDR3: CSASFRYEQYF
DNA: TGCAGTGCTAGTTTTCGGTACGAGCAGTACTTC
size: many
D: NA
J: TRBJ2-7
V: TRBV20-1

CDR3: CASSYSKESSEQYF
DNA: TGTGCCAGCAGTTACTCGAAAGAATCCAGCGAGCAGTACTTC
size: many
D: NA
J: TRBJ2-7
V: TRBV6-6

CDR3: CASTTSGTGGPQHF
DNA: TGTGCCAGCACCACCTCCGGGACAGGAGGCCCCCAGCATTTT
size: NA
D: TRBD1
J: TRBJ1-5
V: TRBV12-3/TRBV12-4

CDR3: CASSIRTGESEQYF
DNA: TGCGCCAGCAGCATTCGGACAGGGGAGAGCGAGCAGTACTTC
size: many
D: TRBD1
J: TRBJ2-7
V: TRBV5-1